Included here is one TCR beta chain sequence, with context. Which antigen it targets is not known. The sample holds no much larger clone one base away, and base qualities are not on file. Ends trimmed: V by 2 bases, J by 5 bases; bases unmatched to a gene: 18. The CDR3 holds 18 amino acids from the cysteine to the phenylalanine. Only the CDR3 portion is preserved as DNA: 54 bases, with reading frame beginning at the first base. The germline V gene encodes CDR1 SGHDT and CDR2 YYEEEE. This entry comes from a study of radiotherapy plus CTLA-4 blockade in lung cancer (dated by TCRdb to the late 2010s). For context, the study as a whole: Objective responses occurred in roughly 20% of enrolled patients, and around 30% achieved disease control.

General conclusions and limits of the study: The strongest predictors of response were reported to be early dynamic shifts in blood T cell clones along with a rise in serum interferon-beta following radiation. TCR clones derived from tumors expanded in peripheral blood after treatment with radiotherapy and ipilimumab.

The study tested focal radiation therapy combined with CTLA-4 blockade (ipilimumab) in patients with chemo-refractory metastatic non-small-cell lung cancer. The receptor library was made with the immunoSEQ multiplex PCR assay. TCRdb holds this immuneACCESS table with in-frame rearrangements only. Some clones are missing; in checked studies, unresolved V genes explain under half, and the rest has no known cause. This sample has over 15,000 clones in its table, and roughly 88% of those were observed once. 20% to 25% of the sample lies in the top ten. Sequencing was performed on peripheral blood, taken from a patient treated with radiotherapy plus ipilimumab. Recombination connected TRBV5-6 to TRBJ2-7; 8 central nucleotides agree with TRBD1. The clonotype originates from a human donor with non-small cell lung cancer whose response to radiotherapy plus ipilimumab could not be evaluated. The sequence in DNA is TGTGCCAGCAGCTTACTAAAACCCCTGACAGGGGTAAGCCACGAGCAGTACTTC. It translates to CASSLLKPLTGVSHEQYF.